The 10 T cell receptor beta chains below were found in one sample sequenced in a study of spatial heterogeneity in lung cancer. In TCRdb, the 5' RACE reads were re-called with MiXCR into one record per CDR3 protein. This table has about 2,800 distinct CDR3 sequences, about 7.9% appearing once. As for time point: sample taken at primary tumor resection. The starting material was normal lung tissue next to the tumor, obtained at surgery. The receptors come from a male donor with early-stage non-small cell lung cancer.

This clonotype qualifies as large. The chain links TRBV19 to TRBJ1-2, with D hard to call. Trimming shortened V by 3 bases and J by 1 base, and 12 bases separated the two germline ends. CDR3 size: 15 residues. Per the germline V gene, CDR1 is LNHDA and CDR2 is SQIVND (reference sequence). The CDR3 spells CASSISAALNYGYTF. The DNA of the CDR3 is TGTGCCAGTAGTATTTCGGCAGCGCTTAACTATGGCTACACCTTC.

This clonotype appeared a few times. This rearrangement joins TRBV6-5 to TRBJ1-4, with 8 bases identical to TRBD1. Trimming removed 5 bases from V and 10 bases from J; junction bases left unmatched: 9. Looked up from germline, CDR1 is MNHEY and CDR2 is SVGAGI. The CDR3 has 14 residues. The CDR3 region is CASSRTGRSTKLFF. Here the CDR3 DNA reads TGTGCCAGCAGTCGGACAGGGAGAAGTACAAAACTGTTTTTT.

In its sample, this clonotype ranks as large (0.1 to 1%). This chain joins TRBV6-5 and TRBJ2-7; possibly TRBD2 for D (5 bases). In germline, CDR1 is MNHEY, CDR2 SVGAGI. The CDR3 runs to 12 residues. The V and J ends lost 2 bases and 3 bases respectively, with 5 bases between them. The CDR3 DNA reads as TGTGCCAGCAGTTACGGACTCTACGAGCAGTACTTC. Amino acid sequence: CASSYGLYEQYF.

This clonotype is classed as medium-sized. The rearrangement uses TRBV6-5 and TRBJ2-1; the match to TRBD2 covers 7 bases. The CDR3 consists of 12 residues. Germline-derived CDR1 and CDR2 are MNHEY and SVGAGI. The V segment lost 5 bases and the J segment 13 bases; nucleotides outside the gene matches: 8. The CDR3: CASSTTSLRQFF. CDR3 coding DNA: TGTGCCAGCAGTACGACTAGCCTGCGTCAGTTCTTC.

The J gene is TRBJ2-1, the V gene TRBV29-1; 7 bases line up with TRBD1. Trimming took 7 bases from V and 4 from J; bases not matched to a gene: 10. CDR3 length: 14 amino acids. Germline V gene lookup returns CDR1 SQVTM and CDR2 ANQGSEA. CDR3 loop: CSAIDRAIYNEQFF. CDR3 DNA: TGCAGCGCCATAGACAGGGCTATTTACAATGAGCAGTTCTTC.

Relative to its sample, this clonotype is medium-sized. V is TRBV6-2 or TRBV6-3 and J is TRBJ2-4; a possible D gene is TRBD1 (6 bases). V lost 5 bases and J lost 12, with 14 bases in between. This CDR3 has 12 amino acids. The germline gives CDR1 MNHEY, CDR2 SVGEGT. DNA for the CDR3: TGTGCCAGCAGTAACCCCAGGGGAAGTCAGTACTTC. It yields the protein CASSNPRGSQYF.

This clonotype is large. The chain combines TRBV7-2 with TRBJ1-5; D uncertain. CDR1 is SGHTA, CDR2 FQGNSA, per germline. The CDR3 has 13 amino acids. With 5 bases removed from V and 7 bases from J, the gap between germline ends came to 12 bases. The CDR3 protein is CASSPSVGQPQHF. As DNA, the CDR3 is TGTGCCAGCAGCCCTTCCGTCGGGCAGCCCCAGCATTTT.

This clonotype counts as medium-sized (0.01 to 0.1%). V usage is TRBV27 and J usage is TRBJ1-2; tentative D call: TRBD1 (5 bases). CDR3 size: 13 residues. Germline V gene sequence: CDR1 MNHEY, CDR2 SMNVEV (reference sequence). Trimming cost V 5 bases and J 4 bases, with 11 bases left between them. CDR3 residues: CASSPQATYGYTF. DNA for the CDR3: TGTGCCAGCAGTCCACAGGCCACCTATGGCTACACCTTC.

The chain uses TRBV29-1 and TRBJ2-3; 11 nucleotides match TRBD2. Per germline, CDR1 SQVTM and CDR2 ANQGSEA. CDR3 size: 14 residues. V lost 4 bases, J lost 4 bases, and 4 bases stayed unmatched. Written as DNA, the CDR3 is TGCAGCGTTGGGCCTAGCGGGGGGCCAGATACGCAGTATTTT. Translation: CSVGPSGGPDTQYF.

This rearrangement joins TRBV5-1 to TRBJ2-7; possibly TRBD1 for D (6 bases). The germline CDR1 and CDR2 sequences are SGHRS and YFSETQ. The CDR3 has 15 residues. The ends were cut back, 4 bases at V and 2 bases at J, with 16 bases in the middle. In nucleotides, the CDR3 is TGCGCCAGCAGCCAACAGGGTTTTGGGGCCTACGAGCAGTACTTC. Translated, it gives CASSQQGFGAYEQYF.